The rows below give T cell receptor beta chains drawn from one sample of a study of cytomegalovirus exposure and HLA in healthy donors. Generated by immunoSEQ multiplex PCR, the TCRdb table keeps only in-frame clones and is missing some. The table lists 220,000 or so clones, more than 75% of them singletons, with 2.7% in the top ten. Sequencing was carried out using PBMCs. The receptors shown here come from a woman aged 40 to 55 in good health and CMV-seronegative. Each CDR3 is given with its conserved first and last residue.

v_gene | CDR3aa
TRBV11-1 | CASSLITSGSTDTQYF
TRBV30 | CAWSVPGGIGTGELFF
TRBV18 | CASSPGTSGELNQETQYF
TRBV30 | CAWGLGTTEQYF
TRBV5-6 | CASSLTGTYNEQFF
TRBV5-4 | CASSLAVDTGELFF
TRBV5-1 | CASRVSGTSNYNEQFF
TRBV7-9 | CASSRSLTGGQETQYF
TRBV19 | CASSSRTGSDTEAFF
TRBV19 | CASSSQFQTYRETQYF
TRBV2 | CASSRGTSGSWEQFF
TRBV9 | CASSEGGAAYEQYF
TRBV5-1 | CASSLIGQGNSGANVLTF
TRBV30 | CAWTPGPNEKLFF
TRBV5-1 | CASSLSSGRADEQFF
TRBV5-1 | CASSFSRGGSYNEQFF
TRBV10-3 | CAISSSPTGGFQPQHF
TRBV21-1 | CASSNLATGDYSNQPQHF